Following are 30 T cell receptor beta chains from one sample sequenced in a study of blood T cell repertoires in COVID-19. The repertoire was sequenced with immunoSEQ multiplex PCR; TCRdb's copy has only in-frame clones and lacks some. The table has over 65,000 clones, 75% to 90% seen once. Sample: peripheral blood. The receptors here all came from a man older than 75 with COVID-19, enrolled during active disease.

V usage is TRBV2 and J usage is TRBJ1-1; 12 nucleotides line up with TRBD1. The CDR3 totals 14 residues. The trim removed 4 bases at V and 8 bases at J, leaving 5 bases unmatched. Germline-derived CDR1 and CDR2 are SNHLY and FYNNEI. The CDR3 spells CASSASGQGAEAFF. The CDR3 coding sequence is TGTGCCAGCAGTGCGTCGGGACAGGGGGCGGAAGCTTTCTTT.

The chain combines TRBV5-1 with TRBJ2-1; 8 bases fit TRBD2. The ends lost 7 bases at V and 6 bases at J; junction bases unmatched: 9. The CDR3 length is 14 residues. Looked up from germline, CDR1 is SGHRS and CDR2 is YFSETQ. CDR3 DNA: TGCGCCAGCGGCCTCGGCGGGGGGTTCAATGAGCAGTTCTTC. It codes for CASGLGGGFNEQFF.

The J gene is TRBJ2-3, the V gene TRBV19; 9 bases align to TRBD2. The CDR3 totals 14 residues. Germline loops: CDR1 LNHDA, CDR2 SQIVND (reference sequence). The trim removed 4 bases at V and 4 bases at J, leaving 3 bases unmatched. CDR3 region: CASSSGGAADTQYF. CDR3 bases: TGTGCCAGTAGTAGCGGGGGGGCGGCAGATACGCAGTATTTT.

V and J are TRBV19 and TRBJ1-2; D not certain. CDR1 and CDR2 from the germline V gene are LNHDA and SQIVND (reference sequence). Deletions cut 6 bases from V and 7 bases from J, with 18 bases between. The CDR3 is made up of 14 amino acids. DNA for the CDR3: TGTGCCAGTAGGACCAGCGGGGTGAGCACTGGCTACACCTTC. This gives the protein CASRTSGVSTGYTF. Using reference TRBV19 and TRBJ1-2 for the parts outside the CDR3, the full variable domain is DGGITQSPKYLFRKEGQNVTLSCEQNLNHDAMYWYRQDPGQGLRLIYYSQIVNDFQKGDIAEGYSVSREKKESFPLTVTSAQKNPTAFYLCASRTSGVSTGYTFGSGTRLTVV.

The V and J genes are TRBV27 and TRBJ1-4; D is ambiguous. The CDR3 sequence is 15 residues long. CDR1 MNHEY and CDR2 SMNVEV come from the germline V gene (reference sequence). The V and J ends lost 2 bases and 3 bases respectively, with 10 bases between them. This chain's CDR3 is CASSLGVAANEKLFF. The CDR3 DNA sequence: TGTGCCAGCAGTTTAGGGGTAGCGGCTAATGAAAAACTGTTTTTT.

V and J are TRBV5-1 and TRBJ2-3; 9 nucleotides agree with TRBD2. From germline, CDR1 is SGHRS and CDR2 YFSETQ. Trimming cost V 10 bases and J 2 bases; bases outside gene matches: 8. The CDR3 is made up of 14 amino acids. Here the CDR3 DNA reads TGCGCCGGGGCTAGCGGGGAGACCACAGATACGCAGTATTTT. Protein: CAGASGETTDTQYF.

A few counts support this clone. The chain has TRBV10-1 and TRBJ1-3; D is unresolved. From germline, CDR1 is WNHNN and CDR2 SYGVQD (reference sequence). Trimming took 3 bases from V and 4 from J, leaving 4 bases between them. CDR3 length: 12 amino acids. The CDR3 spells CASSDRGNTIYF. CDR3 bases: TGCGCCAGCAGTGACAGGGGAAACACCATATATTTT.

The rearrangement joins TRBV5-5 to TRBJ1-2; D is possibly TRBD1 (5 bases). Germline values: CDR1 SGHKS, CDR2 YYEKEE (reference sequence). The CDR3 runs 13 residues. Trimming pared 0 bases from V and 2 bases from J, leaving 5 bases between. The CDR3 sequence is CASSLGGNYGYTF. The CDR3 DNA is TGTGCCAGCAGCTTGGGGGGCAACTATGGCTACACCTTC.

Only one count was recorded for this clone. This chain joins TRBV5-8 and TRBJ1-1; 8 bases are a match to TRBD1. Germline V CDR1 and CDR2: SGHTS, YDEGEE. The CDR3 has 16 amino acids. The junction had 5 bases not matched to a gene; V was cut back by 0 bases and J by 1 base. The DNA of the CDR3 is TGTGCCAGCAGCTTGGTACAGGGGGTCCAGAACACTGAAGCTTTCTTT. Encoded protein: CASSLVQGVQNTEAFF.

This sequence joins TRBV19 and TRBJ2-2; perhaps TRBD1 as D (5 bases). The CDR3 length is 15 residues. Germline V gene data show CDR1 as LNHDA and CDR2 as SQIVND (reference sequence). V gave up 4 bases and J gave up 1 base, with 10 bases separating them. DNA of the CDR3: TGTGCCAGTAGTAGGGGCACCAAGAACACCGGGGAGCTGTTTTTT. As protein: CASSRGTKNTGELFF.

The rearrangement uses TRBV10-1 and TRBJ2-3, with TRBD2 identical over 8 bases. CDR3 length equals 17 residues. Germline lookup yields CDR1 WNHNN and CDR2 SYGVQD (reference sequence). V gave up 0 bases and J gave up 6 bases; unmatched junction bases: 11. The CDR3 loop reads CASSESGGGGPEDTQYF. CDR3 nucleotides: TGCGCCAGCAGTGAGTCGGGGGGCGGGGGGCCGGAGGATACGCAGTATTTT.

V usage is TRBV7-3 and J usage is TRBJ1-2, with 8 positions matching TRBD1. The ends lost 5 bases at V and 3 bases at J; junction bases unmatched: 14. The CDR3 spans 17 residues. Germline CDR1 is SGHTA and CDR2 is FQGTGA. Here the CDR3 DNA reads TGTGCCAGCAGCCCTACCCCACACAGGGGGATAGACTATGGCTACACCTTC. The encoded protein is CASSPTPHRGIDYGYTF.

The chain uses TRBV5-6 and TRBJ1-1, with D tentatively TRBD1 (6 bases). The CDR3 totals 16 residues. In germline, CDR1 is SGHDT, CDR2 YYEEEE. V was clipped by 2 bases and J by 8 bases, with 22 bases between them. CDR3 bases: TGTGCCAGCAGCTTCGGCACCGGGACAACTATTCGGGAAGCTTTCTTT. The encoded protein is CASSFGTGTTIREAFF.

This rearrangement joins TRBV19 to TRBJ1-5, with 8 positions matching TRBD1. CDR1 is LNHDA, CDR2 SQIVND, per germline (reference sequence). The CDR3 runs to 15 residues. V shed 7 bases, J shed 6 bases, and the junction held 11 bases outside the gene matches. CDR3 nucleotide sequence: TGTGCCAGTACTGGCCGGGCAGGGGGCCTTCAGCCCCAGCATTTT. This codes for CASTGRAGGLQPQHF. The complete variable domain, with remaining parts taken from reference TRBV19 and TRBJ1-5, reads DGGITQSPKYLFRKEGQNVTLSCEQNLNHDAMYWYRQDPGQGLRLIYYSQIVNDFQKGDIAEGYSVSREKKESFPLTVTSAQKNPTAFYLCASTGRAGGLQPQHFGDGTRLSIL.

In nucleotides, the CDR3 is TGCGCCAGCAGCTCCACAGCCCTCTACACTGAAGCTTTCTTT. This codes for CASSSTALYTEAFF. The rearrangement uses TRBV4-3 and TRBJ1-1; D remains unclear. Trimming cost V 5 bases and J 3 bases, with 13 bases left between them. Germline V gives CDR1 LGHNA, CDR2 YSLEER. The CDR3 has 14 residues.

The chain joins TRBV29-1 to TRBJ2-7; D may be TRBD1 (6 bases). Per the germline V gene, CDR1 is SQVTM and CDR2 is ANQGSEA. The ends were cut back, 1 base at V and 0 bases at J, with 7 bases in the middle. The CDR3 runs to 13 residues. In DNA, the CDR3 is TGCAGCGTTGAAGGGGGGCTCTCCTACGAGCAGTACTTC. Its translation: CSVEGGLSYEQYF.

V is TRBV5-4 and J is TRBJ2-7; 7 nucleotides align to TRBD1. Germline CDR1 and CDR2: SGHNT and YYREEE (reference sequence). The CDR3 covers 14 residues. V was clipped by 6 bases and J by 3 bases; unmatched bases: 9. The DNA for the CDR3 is TGTGCCAGCACCTCGGGACAGAAAGACTACGAGCAGTACTTC. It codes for CASTSGQKDYEQYF.

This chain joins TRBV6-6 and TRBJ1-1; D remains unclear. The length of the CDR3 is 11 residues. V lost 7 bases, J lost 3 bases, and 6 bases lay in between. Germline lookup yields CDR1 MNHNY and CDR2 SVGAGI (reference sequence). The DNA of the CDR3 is TGTGCCAGCATACTGGACACTGAAGCTTTCTTT. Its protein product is CASILDTEAFF.

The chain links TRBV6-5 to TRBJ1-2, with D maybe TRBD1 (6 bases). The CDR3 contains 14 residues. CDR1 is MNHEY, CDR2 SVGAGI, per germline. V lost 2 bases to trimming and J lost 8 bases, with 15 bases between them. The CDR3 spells CASSYRQDAFGYTF. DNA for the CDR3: TGTGCCAGCAGTTACCGACAGGATGCGTTCGGCTACACCTTC.

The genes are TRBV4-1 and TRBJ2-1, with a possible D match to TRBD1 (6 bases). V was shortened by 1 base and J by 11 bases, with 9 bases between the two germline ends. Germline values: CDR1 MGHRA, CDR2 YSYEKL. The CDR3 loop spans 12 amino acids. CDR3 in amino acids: CASSQGRGKQFF. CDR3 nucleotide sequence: TGCGCCAGCAGCCAAGGAAGGGGGAAGCAGTTCTTC.

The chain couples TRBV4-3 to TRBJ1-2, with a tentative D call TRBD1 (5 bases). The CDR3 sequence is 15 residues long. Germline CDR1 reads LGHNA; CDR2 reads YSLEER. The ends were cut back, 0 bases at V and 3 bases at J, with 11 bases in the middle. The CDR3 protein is CASSQDGPGHYGYTF. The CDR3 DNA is TGCGCCAGCAGCCAAGATGGTCCAGGGCACTATGGCTACACCTTC.

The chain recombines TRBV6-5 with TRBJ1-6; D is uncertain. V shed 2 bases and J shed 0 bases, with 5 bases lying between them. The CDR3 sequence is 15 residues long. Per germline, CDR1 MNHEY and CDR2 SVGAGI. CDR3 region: CASSYEGSYNSPLHF. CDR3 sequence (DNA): TGTGCCAGCAGTTACGAGGGCTCCTATAATTCACCCCTCCACTTT.

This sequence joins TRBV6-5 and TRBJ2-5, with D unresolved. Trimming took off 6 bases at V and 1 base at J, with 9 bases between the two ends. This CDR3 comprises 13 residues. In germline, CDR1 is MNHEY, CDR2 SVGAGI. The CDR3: CASRRHRQETQYF. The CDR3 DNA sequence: TGTGCCAGCAGGCGACATCGCCAAGAGACCCAGTACTTC.

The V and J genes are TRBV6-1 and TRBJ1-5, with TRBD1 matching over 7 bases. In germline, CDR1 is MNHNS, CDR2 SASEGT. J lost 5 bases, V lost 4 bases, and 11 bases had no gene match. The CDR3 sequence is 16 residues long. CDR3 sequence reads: CASSGAIHRGDQPQHF. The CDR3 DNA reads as TGTGCCAGCAGTGGCGCCATTCACAGGGGAGATCAGCCCCAGCATTTT.

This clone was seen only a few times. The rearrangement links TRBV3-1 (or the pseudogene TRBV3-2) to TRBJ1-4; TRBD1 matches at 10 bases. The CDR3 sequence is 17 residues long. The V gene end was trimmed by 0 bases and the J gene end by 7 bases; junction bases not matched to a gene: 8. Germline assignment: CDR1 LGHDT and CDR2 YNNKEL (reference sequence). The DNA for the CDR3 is TGTGCCAGCAGCCAAGATTGGGACAGGGGAGGAGGTGAAAAACTGTTTTTT. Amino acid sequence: CASSQDWDRGGGEKLFF.

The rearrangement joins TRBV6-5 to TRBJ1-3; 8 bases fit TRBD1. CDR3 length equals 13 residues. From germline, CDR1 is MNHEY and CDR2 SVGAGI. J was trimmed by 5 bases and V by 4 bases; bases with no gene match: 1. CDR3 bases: TGTGCCAGCAGTTGGGACAGGCGAAACACCATATATTTT. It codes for CASSWDRRNTIYF.

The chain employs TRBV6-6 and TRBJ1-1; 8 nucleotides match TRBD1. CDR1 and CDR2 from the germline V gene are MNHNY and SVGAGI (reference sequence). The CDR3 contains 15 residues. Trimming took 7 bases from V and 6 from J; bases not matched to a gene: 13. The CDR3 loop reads CASTRTGSQVSEAFF. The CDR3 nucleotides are TGTGCCAGCACACGGACAGGGTCGCAAGTCTCTGAAGCTTTCTTT.

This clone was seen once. The CDR3 is CASSYGQGLVSYEQYF. The CDR3 nucleotides are TGTGCCAGCAGTTACGGACAGGGTCTGGTCTCCTACGAGCAGTACTTC. The chain couples TRBV6-5 to TRBJ2-7; 8 bases are a match to TRBD1. J gave up 0 bases and V 2 bases, and 6 bases lay outside the gene matches. Per the germline V gene, CDR1 is MNHEY and CDR2 is SVGAGI. The CDR3 is made up of 16 amino acids.

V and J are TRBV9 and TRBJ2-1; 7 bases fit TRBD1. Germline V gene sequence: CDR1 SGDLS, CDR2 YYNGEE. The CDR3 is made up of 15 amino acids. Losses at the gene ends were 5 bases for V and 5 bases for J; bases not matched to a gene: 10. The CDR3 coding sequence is TGTGCCAGCAGTCTAGATGGGACAGTGAACAATGAGCAGTTCTTC. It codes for CASSLDGTVNNEQFF.

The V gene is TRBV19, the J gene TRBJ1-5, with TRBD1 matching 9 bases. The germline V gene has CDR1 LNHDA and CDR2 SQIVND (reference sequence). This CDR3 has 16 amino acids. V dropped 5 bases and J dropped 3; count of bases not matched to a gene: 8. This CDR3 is CASSSPGQGANQPQHF. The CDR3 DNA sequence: TGTGCCAGTAGTTCCCCGGGACAGGGTGCCAATCAGCCCCAGCATTTT.